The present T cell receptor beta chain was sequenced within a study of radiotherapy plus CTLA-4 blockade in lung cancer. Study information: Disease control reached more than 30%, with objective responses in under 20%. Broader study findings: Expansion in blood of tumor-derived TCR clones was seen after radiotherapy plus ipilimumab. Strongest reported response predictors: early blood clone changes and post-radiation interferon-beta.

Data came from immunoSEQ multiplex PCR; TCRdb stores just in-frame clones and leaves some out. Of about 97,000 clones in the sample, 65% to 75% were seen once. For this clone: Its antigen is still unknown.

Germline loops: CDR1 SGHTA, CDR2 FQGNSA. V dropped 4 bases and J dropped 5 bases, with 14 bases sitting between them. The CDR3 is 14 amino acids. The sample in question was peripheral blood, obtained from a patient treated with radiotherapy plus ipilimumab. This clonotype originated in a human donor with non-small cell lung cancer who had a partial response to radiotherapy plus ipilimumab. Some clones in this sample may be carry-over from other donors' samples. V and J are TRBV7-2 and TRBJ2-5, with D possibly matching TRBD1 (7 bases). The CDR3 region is CASSSQGGSETQYF. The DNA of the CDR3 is TGTGCCAGCAGCTCCCAGGGGGGCAGCGAGACCCAGTACTTC.